The 31 T cell receptor beta chains in this list originate from one sample, sequenced in a study of PD-1 blockade in classical Hodgkin lymphoma (dated by TCRdb to the early 2020s). In light of the paper, this sample's time point label describes: newly diagnosed, previously untreated cHL patient sample. Library preparation used the immunoSEQ multiplex PCR assay. Here the immuneACCESS table is served through TCRdb, limited to in-frame sequences with V and J called. Missing clones are a known gap in these copies; in checked studies unresolved V genes cover under half, and the rest lacks a known reason. Within this sample are tens of thousands of clones, with 90% to 95% of them counted one time only. The ten largest clones represent about 3.7% of the sample. The sample was peripheral blood mononuclear cells (PBMCs). The receptors here all came from a human donor with classical Hodgkin lymphoma.

V and J are TRBV11-2 and TRBJ2-1; 8 positions match TRBD2. Trimming cost V 5 bases and J 7 bases; bases outside gene matches: 7. Per the germline V gene, CDR1 is SGHAT and CDR2 is FQNNGV. The CDR3 runs to 14 residues. This CDR3 is CASSALAGINEQFF. The CDR3 DNA reads as TGTGCCAGCAGCGCCTTAGCGGGAATTAATGAGCAGTTCTTC.

The chain links TRBV10-3 to TRBJ2-3, with D possibly TRBD1 on 5 matching bases. The CDR3 is made up of 14 amino acids. Germline loops: CDR1 ENHRY, CDR2 SYGVKD. The V end was cut by 0 bases, the J end by 8 bases, with 12 bases between. The CDR3 loop reads CAISESKGYGTQYF. The CDR3 DNA reads TGTGCCATCAGTGAGTCTAAGGGGTACGGTACGCAGTATTTT.

V gene TRBV28 combines with J gene TRBJ1-1; D might be TRBD1 (5 bases). The germline V gene encodes CDR1 MDHEN and CDR2 SYDVKM. The V gene lost 1 base and the J gene lost 11 bases, with 11 bases spanning the gap. CDR3 length equals 12 residues. The CDR3: CASSLFEGMAFF. For the CDR3, the DNA is TGTGCCAGCAGTTTATTTGAGGGGATGGCTTTCTTT.

The chain uses TRBV6-6 and TRBJ2-5; D gene uncertain. The CDR3 is 13 residues long. Germline loops: CDR1 MNHNY, CDR2 SVGAGI (reference sequence). Trimming cost V 0 bases and J 5 bases, with 7 bases left between them. The chain's CDR3 is CASSYSTAETQYF. The CDR3 DNA is TGTGCCAGCAGTTACTCGACGGCGGAGACCCAGTACTTC.

This clone occurred a few times. The chain recombines TRBV5-8 with TRBJ2-5, with D perhaps matching TRBD1 or TRBD2 (5 bases each). The CDR3 runs 15 residues. The germline V gene encodes CDR1 SGHTS and CDR2 YDEGEE. With 4 bases removed from V and 1 base from J, the gap between germline ends came to 14 bases. This CDR3 reads CASSPRGLLQETQYF. The CDR3 DNA reads as TGTGCCAGCAGCCCGAGGGGTCTGCTCCAAGAGACCCAGTACTTC. The whole variable domain, filled in from reference TRBV5-8 and TRBJ2-5, reads EAGVTQSPTHLIKTRGQQATLRCSPISGHTSVYWYQQALGLGLQFLLWYDEGEERNRGNFPPRFSGRQFPNYSSELNVNALELEDSALYLCASSPRGLLQETQYFGPGTRLLVL.

This clone was seen just once. The rearrangement links TRBV30 to TRBJ2-1, with D possibly being TRBD1 (6 bases). From germline, CDR1 is GTSNPN and CDR2 SVGIG (reference sequence). Trimming cost V 0 bases and J 7 bases, with 22 bases left between them. This CDR3 comprises 17 residues. The CDR3 reads CAWSVPHTGSWGNEQFF. CDR3 bases: TGTGCCTGGAGTGTTCCCCATACAGGGAGCTGGGGGAATGAGCAGTTCTTC.

The V call is TRBV21-1, the J call TRBJ1-1. TRBV21-1 is an annotated pseudogene. The CDR3 totals 15 residues. Written as DNA, the CDR3 is TGTGCCAGCAGCAAGATAGAGGGAGGGGACACTGAAGCTTTCTTT. Residues: CASSKIEGGDTEAFF.

About this clone itself: The sample contains more than one DNA sequence encoding this CDR3. The rearrangement uses TRBV10-2 and TRBJ2-2, with a weak D call TRBD2 (6 bases). There are 15 residues in the CDR3. Per the germline V gene, CDR1 is WSHSY and CDR2 is SAAADI. The germline V and J ends were trimmed by 2 bases and 5 bases, with 12 bases remaining between them. In nucleotides, the CDR3 is TGCGCCAGCAGTGAGGCCGGGGGTCGGACCGGGGAGCTGTTTTTT. This encodes CASSEAGGRTGELFF.

The chain is built from TRBV19 and TRBJ1-1; maybe TRBD1 (6 bases). The V end was cut by 4 bases, the J end by 4 bases, with 13 bases between. CDR3 size: 14 residues. Germline CDR1 is LNHDA and CDR2 is SQIVND (reference sequence). As DNA, the CDR3 is TGTGCCAGTAGTAGAACAGGGATGGGCACTGAAGCTTTCTTT. This sequence encodes CASSRTGMGTEAFF.

The V and J genes are TRBV27 and TRBJ1-1; 9 bases map to TRBD1. V shed 3 bases, J shed 3 bases, and the junction held 2 bases outside the gene matches. CDR3 length: 14 residues. Germline CDR1 is MNHEY and CDR2 is SMNVEV (reference sequence). CDR3 DNA: TGTGCCAGCAGTTTTGGGACAGGGTACACTGAAGCTTTCTTT. Protein sequence: CASSFGTGYTEAFF.

DNA for the CDR3: TGTGCCTGGAGGACTAGCGGGAGCGGGGGTAAGCAGTTCTTC. This translates into CAWRTSGSGGKQFF. The chain joins TRBV30 to TRBJ2-1, with 12 bases fitting TRBD2. Germline CDR1 reads GTSNPN; CDR2 reads SVGIG (reference sequence). The length of the CDR3 is 14 residues. V dropped 3 bases and J dropped 11; count of bases not matched to a gene: 8.

The gene calls are TRBV30 and TRBJ1-1; TRBD1 matches 7 bases. V lost 5 bases, J lost 4 bases, and 7 bases stayed unmatched. CDR1 and CDR2 (germline): GTSNPN, SVGIG (reference sequence). This CDR3 comprises 13 residues. The CDR3 sequence is CAWSDRAPTEAFF. The CDR3 bases are TGTGCCTGGTCCGACAGGGCTCCCACTGAAGCTTTCTTT.

This clone was seen only once. The chain joins TRBV18 to TRBJ2-7; no clear D. With 1 base removed from V and 2 bases from J, the gap between germline ends came to 3 bases. CDR1 is KGHSH, CDR2 LQKENI, per germline. CDR3 size: 12 residues. CDR3 sequence: CASSPLTYEQYF. DNA for the CDR3: TGTGCCAGCTCACCACTGACCTACGAGCAGTACTTC. Drawing the rest from reference TRBV18 and TRBJ2-7, the complete variable domain is NAGVMQNPRHLVRRRGQEARLRCSPMKGHSHVYWYRQLPEEGLKFMVYLQKENIIDESGMPKERFSAEFPKEGPSILRIQQVVRGDSAAYFCASSPLTYEQYFGPGTRLTVT.

The chain combines TRBV5-1 with TRBJ2-5, with 7 nucleotides matching TRBD2. This CDR3 spans 14 amino acids. The trim removed 2 bases at V and 5 bases at J, leaving 6 bases unmatched. CDR1 and CDR2 from the germline V gene are SGHRS and YFSETQ. This CDR3 is CASSFRLAAETQYF. The CDR3 DNA reads as TGCGCCAGCAGCTTCAGACTAGCCGCGGAGACCCAGTACTTC.

The chain carries TRBV7-2 and TRBJ1-5; 9 nucleotides match TRBD1. This CDR3 comprises 14 residues. Losses at the gene ends were 4 bases for V and 6 bases for J; bases not matched to a gene: 4. From germline, CDR1 is SGHTA and CDR2 FQGNSA. The CDR3 nucleotides read TGTGCCAGCAGCTCGCGGGACAGGGTTCAGCCCCAGCATTTT. Its protein product is CASSSRDRVQPQHF.

The CDR3 loop is CASSLGLAGVRSYNEQFF. CDR3 coding DNA: TGTGCCAGCAGCTTAGGACTAGCGGGAGTACGATCCTACAATGAGCAGTTCTTC. The chain joins TRBV7-2 to TRBJ2-1, with 12 nucleotides matching TRBD2. In germline, CDR1 is SGHTA, CDR2 FQGNSA. J was trimmed by 1 base and V by 1 base; bases with no gene match: 5. The CDR3 length is 18 residues.

With respect to this clone: At one of its ends the junction is not consistent with the germline gene, which may arise from a read error. The chain carries TRBV10-2 and TRBJ2-3; TRBD2 matches 11 bases. The CDR3 has 14 residues. Germline CDR1 WSHSY, CDR2 SAAADI. CDR3 region: CASRELAGADTQYF. The CDR3 region has the DNA TGCGCCAGCCGTGAACTAGCGGGGGCTGATACGCAGTATTTT.

The gene calls are TRBV5-4 and TRBJ2-7; tentative D call: TRBD2 (5 bases). Germline CDR1 and CDR2: SGHNT and YYREEE (reference sequence). CDR3 length: 14 residues. V was pared by 10 bases and J by 0 bases, with 17 bases between. The CDR3 region is CAFKAEMSSYEQYF. DNA of the CDR3: TGTGCCTTCAAAGCGGAAATGAGCTCCTACGAGCAGTACTTC.

The genes are TRBV10-2 and TRBJ1-1; D call uncertain. Germline CDR1 reads WSHSY; CDR2 reads SAAADI. CDR3 length: 16 amino acids. The V end lost 0 bases, the J end lost 8 bases, and 19 bases lay between the germline ends. CDR3 DNA: TGCGCCAGCAGTGAGTCGACACGGACTGGCGTGCGAGAAGCTTTCTTT. This codes for CASSESTRTGVREAFF.

The CDR3 nucleotides read TGTGCCAGCAGCGTAGGAGGTTTTGGAGGGCGCGCCGGGGAGCTGTTTTTT. Translating gives CASSVGGFGGRAGELFF. The chain couples TRBV9 to TRBJ2-2; possibly TRBD2 for D (6 bases). Trimming cost V 0 bases and J 6 bases, with 18 bases left between them. The CDR3 extends over 17 amino acids. Germline assignment: CDR1 SGDLS and CDR2 YYNGEE.

CDR3 residues: CASNPGGDYGYTF. CDR3 DNA sequence: TGTGCCAGCAATCCTGGGGGGGACTATGGCTACACCTTC. The chain combines TRBV28 with TRBJ1-2, with a weak D call TRBD1 (5 bases). CDR1 MDHEN and CDR2 SYDVKM come from the germline V gene. Between the trimmed V and J ends, which lost 7 bases and 3 bases, there was a span of 12 bases. This CDR3 spans 13 amino acids.

This clone was observed a single time. This chain links TRBV2 with TRBJ1-1; TRBD1 might be the D (6 bases). V was cut by 11 bases and J by 6 bases, with 19 bases left in between. The CDR3 contains 13 residues. CDR1 is SNHLY and CDR2 is FYNNEI in the germline V gene. CDR3 in DNA: TGTGCCTTCCCGAGGGGGGAGTCCGCTGAAGCTTTCTTT. It is translated as CAFPRGESAEAFF.

The chain joins TRBV7-8 to TRBJ2-2; 10 bases are shared with TRBD2. The CDR3 consists of 16 residues. The ends lost 5 bases at V and 4 bases at J; junction bases unmatched: 7. CDR1 SGHVS and CDR2 FQNEAQ come from the germline V gene. Here the CDR3 reads CASSRIAGGGTGELFF. Written as DNA, the CDR3 is TGTGCCAGCAGCCGTATAGCGGGAGGTGGCACCGGGGAGCTGTTTTTT. The variable domain in full, with the rest retrieved from reference TRBV7-8 and TRBJ2-2, is GAGVSQSPRYKVAKRGQDVALRCDPISGHVSLFWYQQALGQGPEFLTYFQNEAQLDKSGLPSDRFFAERPEGSVSTLKIQRTQQEDSAVYLCASSRIAGGGTGELFFGEGSRLTVL.

This rearrangement joins TRBV19 to TRBJ2-6, with D perhaps assigned TRBD1 or TRBD2 (5 bases each). CDR1 and CDR2 from the germline V gene are LNHDA and SQIVND (reference sequence). The CDR3 loop spans 19 amino acids. V lost 3 bases to trimming and J lost 2 bases, with 20 bases between them. CDR3 in DNA: TGTGCCAGTAGTATGTTTGGGGGTTGGATCACGACTGGGGCCAACGTCCTGACTTTC. It encodes CASSMFGGWITTGANVLTF.

This chain connects TRBV4-3 to TRBJ2-5; D not certain. The germline V gene has CDR1 LGHNA and CDR2 YSLEER. CDR3 size: 14 residues. Trimming left V 3 bases short and J 1 base short, with 9 bases between. The CDR3 DNA is TGCGCCAGCAGCCATACAGCCTTCCAAGAGACCCAGTACTTC. Its translation is CASSHTAFQETQYF.

The chain combines TRBV7-9 with TRBJ1-1; 9 bases line up with TRBD1. Germline trimming cut 5 bases from V and 11 bases from J; bases unmatched to any gene: 15. The CDR3 totals 15 residues. From germline, CDR1 is SEHNR and CDR2 FQNEAQ (reference sequence). CDR3 residues: CASSMTGGMVSQAFF. For the CDR3, the DNA is TGTGCCAGCAGCATGACAGGGGGGATGGTTTCTCAGGCTTTCTTT.

V is TRBV5-1 and J is TRBJ2-7; no definite D call. The CDR3 length is 13 residues. From germline, CDR1 is SGHRS and CDR2 YFSETQ. Trimming left V 2 bases short and J 6 bases short, with 12 bases between. The CDR3: CASSLVAGGEQYF. CDR3 DNA: TGCGCCAGCAGCTTAGTAGCAGGTGGCGAGCAGTACTTC.

The V call is TRBV5-5, the J call TRBJ1-1, with D possibly being TRBD1 (5 bases). Trimming left V 4 bases short and J 3 bases short, with 7 bases between. The CDR3 is made up of 12 amino acids. The germline gives CDR1 SGHKS, CDR2 YYEKEE (reference sequence). This CDR3 is CASSLRDTEAFF. The CDR3 DNA reads TGTGCCAGCAGCCTCAGGGACACTGAAGCTTTCTTT.

The chain is built from TRBV5-1 and TRBJ1-4, with D hard to call. V lost 0 bases to trimming and J lost 8 bases, with 11 bases between them. This CDR3 has 14 residues. Germline loops: CDR1 SGHRS, CDR2 YFSETQ. The DNA of the CDR3 is TGCGCCAGCAGCTTGGCGCTGGGGTCAGAAAAACTGTTTTTT. This translates into CASSLALGSEKLFF.

This chain uses TRBV7-2 with TRBJ1-1, with no clear D. This CDR3 is 14 amino acids long. The V and J ends lost 3 bases and 8 bases respectively, with 16 bases between them. The germline V gene encodes CDR1 SGHTA and CDR2 FQGNSA. The DNA of the CDR3 is TGTGCCAGCAGCTTCGCCCGCGGGAGGGCCGAAGCTTTCTTT. Translation: CASSFARGRAEAFF.

The genes are TRBV20-1 and TRBJ1-2; D gene ambiguous. Germline V gene sequence: CDR1 DFQATT, CDR2 SNEGSKA (reference sequence). This CDR3 has 9 amino acids. V lost 7 bases, J lost 2 bases, and 2 bases lay in between. The CDR3 is CSGNYGYTF. The CDR3 DNA is TGCAGTGGGAACTATGGCTACACCTTC.